The T cell receptor (beta chain) described here comes from a study of shared clonotypes between healthy human individuals. Study at large: Every donor yielded three CD4 naive, three CD4 memory, two CD8 naive and one CD8 memory plate.

In the study's own analysis: Junction-only immunoSEQ data arrived without quality scores, meaning filtering differed. Only in-frame clones appear in the TCRdb table, and some are missing; sequencing was by immunoSEQ multiplex PCR. D and trimming were read from the DNA, whereas the V and J calls and clone size are those reported in that table. The sample has around 700,000 clones, roughly 73% seen once. Trimming stripped 2 bases from V and 3 bases from J, with 12 bases between. Germline CDR1 and CDR2: SGHVS and FNYEAQ. The CDR3 extends over 15 amino acids. The sample comprised memory CD4+ T cells sorted from blood. Specified subset: CD45RA-negative fraction. The V gene is TRBV7-6, the J gene TRBJ2-3; D remains ambiguous. The TCR comes from a woman in her thirties in good health. The CDR3 sequence: CASSLQTRPTDTQYF. For the CDR3, the DNA is TGTGCCAGCAGCTTACAGACACGGCCTACAGATACGCAGTATTTT.